The sequence of this T cell receptor (beta chain) was determined in a study of CD8+CD57+ T cells in acquired aplastic anemia. As for the study in general: When averaged, DNA from sorted CD4+ and CD8+ cells came to 3 to 4 ug.

As to this clonotype: Its antigen is not identified. Germline is not matched at one junction end, which may reflect a read error.

Patients sequenced had flow cytometry evidence of CD8+CD57+ cell expansion. Whole-study findings and limits: Simpson's diversity of CD8+ cells was not significantly different in patients compared with controls.

TCR beta VDJ combinations and CDR3 sequences were profiled from genomic DNA. Using its own MiXCR run on the reads, TCRdb lists one record per CDR3 protein. The data contain roughly 80,000 distinct CDR3 sequences, 60% to 75% of them singletons. The CDR3 is 8 residues long. The V gene's germline CDR1 is DFQATT and CDR2 SNEGSKA (reference sequence). The chain is built from TRBV20-1 and TRBJ2-7; TRBD1 might be the D (5 bases). The sample taken for sequencing was sorted CD4+, CD8+, or CD8+CD57+ T cells (not recorded which) from PBMCs. The sequence came from a human donor with aplastic anemia. CDR3 nucleotide sequence: TGCAGTGCGTCCAGGGCCCTCTTC. It is translated as CSASRALF.